The TCR beta chain described here comes from a study of cytomegalovirus exposure and HLA in healthy donors. Both 60 Vbeta primers and 13 Jbeta primers went into the PCR. Sequenced by immunoSEQ multiplex PCR; TCRdb stores in-frame clones only, minus some. The data hold 120,000 to 150,000 clones, with approximately 79% observed a single time. This CDR3 comprises 13 residues. V was clipped by 6 bases and J by 5 bases, with 13 bases between them. Germline V gene sequence: CDR1 SGHAT, CDR2 FQNNGV. The sequence was obtained from a man between 18 and 29 years old in good health and CMV-seronegative. The sample was PBMCs. The rearrangement uses TRBV11-2 and TRBJ2-5; perhaps TRBD1 as D (6 bases). The CDR3 protein is CASRDTDRETQYF. The CDR3 DNA follows: TGTGCCAGCAGGGATACAGACAGGGAGACCCAGTACTTC.